The 19 T cell receptor beta chains listed next were all sequenced from one sample in a study of blood T cell repertoires in COVID-19. Sequencing was performed with immunoSEQ multiplex PCR; in TCRdb, only in-frame clones are kept and a portion is missing. Altogether more than 75,000 clones are present, 85% to 90% being singletons, with the ten largest covering more than 12%. Sequences were obtained from peripheral blood. Source of these receptors: a woman in her 70s with acute or convalescent COVID-19.

V usage is TRBV27 and J usage is TRBJ2-6, with 9 positions matching TRBD1. The CDR3 totals 19 residues. The junction had 8 bases not matched to a gene; V was cut back by 2 bases and J by 0 bases. From germline, CDR1 is MNHEY and CDR2 SMNVEV (reference sequence). DNA of the CDR3: TGTGCCAGCAGTTTACAACCGGGACAGGGAAGCTCTGGGGCCAACGTCCTGACTTTC. It yields the protein CASSLQPGQGSSGANVLTF.

In this sample, this clone turned up once. The rearrangement joins TRBV6-5 to TRBJ1-2, with D possibly being TRBD1 (5 bases). The CDR3 extends over 14 amino acids. Germline assignment: CDR1 MNHEY and CDR2 SVGAGI. Trimming pared 2 bases from V and 4 bases from J, leaving 11 bases between. The CDR3 reads CASSYADNGYGYTF. The CDR3 bases are TGTGCCAGCAGTTACGCGGACAATGGCTATGGCTACACCTTC.

This clone has only one observation. The chain joins TRBV5-6 to TRBJ1-2, with a possible D match to TRBD1 (5 bases). The V and J ends lost 0 bases and 7 bases respectively, with 7 bases between them. Germline assignment: CDR1 SGHDT and CDR2 YYEEEE. This CDR3 comprises 12 residues. The CDR3 spells CASSLAGGGYTF. CDR3 bases: TGTGCCAGCAGCTTGGCCGGGGGTGGCTACACCTTC.

CDR3 residues: CASSILASSSYNEQFF. The CDR3 nucleotides are TGTGCCAGCAGCATACTAGCGTCGAGCTCCTACAATGAGCAGTTCTTC. The rearrangement uses TRBV7-9 and TRBJ2-1; TRBD2 aligns across 7 bases. This CDR3 comprises 16 residues. J was trimmed by 0 bases and V by 5 bases; bases with no gene match: 7. Germline V gives CDR1 SEHNR, CDR2 FQNEAQ (reference sequence).

The chain links TRBV15 to TRBJ1-1, with 7 bases lining up with TRBD1. CDR3 length equals 14 residues. Trimming at V came to 0 bases and at J to 4 bases, leaving 2 bases not matched to a gene. From germline, CDR1 is LNHNV and CDR2 YYDKDF (reference sequence). This CDR3 reads CATSREDRPTEAFF. The CDR3 DNA reads TGTGCCACCAGCAGAGAGGACAGGCCCACTGAAGCTTTCTTT.

The chain links TRBV7-9 to TRBJ2-3; 7 bases align to TRBD1. Germline assignment: CDR1 SEHNR and CDR2 FQNEAQ (reference sequence). V gave up 5 bases and J gave up 3 bases; unmatched junction bases: 5. The CDR3 has 14 residues. The CDR3 DNA reads TGTGCCAGCAGCCCACAGGGACAGACAGATACGCAGTATTTT. Translating it yields CASSPQGQTDTQYF.

J is TRBJ2-1 and V is TRBV28, with 7 positions matching TRBD1. Germline V gene sequence: CDR1 MDHEN, CDR2 SYDVKM. The CDR3 has 15 amino acids. The junction had 2 bases not matched to a gene; V was cut back by 3 bases and J by 0 bases. The CDR3 sequence: CASSFRDSSYNEQFF. Written as DNA, the CDR3 is TGTGCCAGCAGTTTCCGGGACAGCTCCTACAATGAGCAGTTCTTC. Looking up the rest from reference TRBV28 and TRBJ2-1 gives the full variable domain: DVKVTQSSRYLVKRTGEKVFLECVQDMDHENMFWYRQDPGLGLRLIYFSYDVKMKEKGDIPEGYSVSREKKERFSLILESASTNQTSMYLCASSFRDSSYNEQFFGPGTRLTVL.

DNA for the CDR3: TGCGCCAGCAGCTCAGCGGGGGGGCCTGAGACCCAGTACTTC. It is translated as CASSSAGGPETQYF. The chain is built from TRBV5-1 and TRBJ2-5, with TRBD2 matching 10 bases. CDR3 length: 14 residues. Per the germline V gene, CDR1 is SGHRS and CDR2 is YFSETQ. The V and J ends lost 3 bases and 5 bases, in that order; junction bases with no gene match: 4. Supplemented by reference TRBV5-1 and TRBJ2-5, the full variable domain reads KAGVTQTPRYLIKTRGQQVTLSCSPISGHRSVSWYQQTPGQGLQFLFEYFSETQRNKGNFPGRFSGRQFSNSRSEMNVSTLELGDSALYLCASSSAGGPETQYFGPGTRLLVL.

This sequence joins TRBV6-1 and TRBJ2-7, with 9 bases identical to TRBD1. Germline-derived CDR1 and CDR2 are MNHNS and SASEGT. With V trimmed by 3 bases and J by 5 bases, 14 bases remained unmatched. The CDR3 has 17 amino acids. The CDR3 loop is CASSDPGQGRKGNEQYV. The CDR3 bases are TGTGCCAGCAGTGACCCCGGACAGGGGCGCAAAGGCAACGAGCAGTACGTC.

The CDR3 sequence: CASSPLRGRAGANVLTF. CDR3 DNA: TGTGCCAGCTCACCACTTAGGGGGCGGGCTGGGGCCAACGTCCTGACTTTC. The V gene is TRBV18, the J gene TRBJ2-6, with 7 bases matching TRBD1. CDR3 length: 17 residues. In germline, CDR1 is KGHSH, CDR2 LQKENI. J lost 2 bases, V lost 1 base, and 5 bases had no gene match.

In this sample, this clone turned up a few times. The chain is built from TRBV18 and TRBJ1-1; 7 bases are a match to TRBD1. This CDR3 is built from 13 residues. The V gene's germline CDR1 is KGHSH and CDR2 LQKENI. V lost 3 bases and J lost 7; bases outside the gene matches: 5. CDR3 residues: CASSPDRTGEAFF. CDR3 sequence (DNA): TGTGCCAGCTCACCTGACCGGACAGGTGAAGCTTTCTTT.

The chain is built from TRBV29-1 and TRBJ2-5; 7 bases line up with TRBD1. The germline CDR1 and CDR2 sequences are SQVTM and ANQGSEA. The CDR3 runs to 12 residues. The junction had 4 bases not matched to a gene; V was cut back by 6 bases and J by 3 bases. The CDR3 spells CSVGQLKETQYF. CDR3 bases: TGCAGCGTGGGACAGCTAAAAGAGACCCAGTACTTC.

This clone was seen more than once but under ten times. The chain combines TRBV6-6 with TRBJ2-7; possibly TRBD2 for D (6 bases). The germline V gene has CDR1 MNHNY and CDR2 SVGAGI (reference sequence). V dropped 6 bases and J dropped 3 bases, with 12 bases sitting between them. This CDR3 contains 13 residues. CDR3 coding DNA: TGTGCCAGCAGCGCCCCGGAGGGCTACGAGCAGTACGTC. Translation gives CASSAPEGYEQYV.

The V and J genes are TRBV5-5 and TRBJ2-5; TRBD1 is a possible D gene (5 bases). CDR3 length equals 15 residues. Germline V CDR1 and CDR2: SGHKS, YYEKEE (reference sequence). Trimming shortened V by 3 bases and J by 1 base, and 13 bases separated the two germline ends. CDR3 sequence reads: CASSSLGAPQETQYF. DNA of the CDR3: TGTGCCAGCAGCTCCCTTGGGGCACCCCAAGAGACCCAGTACTTC.

The chain uses TRBV21-1 and TRBJ1-3. TRBV21-1 is annotated as a pseudogene. This CDR3 spans 15 amino acids. This CDR3 is CASSTRGWDGNTIYF. The CDR3 nucleotides are TGTGCCAGCAGCACCCGGGGATGGGATGGAAACACCATATATTTT.

The CDR3, as DNA: TGCGCCAGCAGCCAGGGGTCCAGGGGATGCATAAGCTCCTACAATGAGCAGTTCTTC. It codes for CASSQGSRGCISSYNEQFF. The gene calls are TRBV23-1 and TRBJ2-1, with TRBD1 as a possible D gene (6 bases). TRBV23-1 is marked as an open reading frame, function uncertain. The CDR3 loop spans 19 amino acids. V lost 6 bases and J 0 bases, leaving 24 bases between the germline ends.

The V gene is TRBV6-5, the J gene TRBJ2-2; the match to TRBD1 covers 8 bases. Germline CDR1 is MNHEY and CDR2 is SVGAGI. Germline trimming cut 7 bases from V and 11 bases from J; bases unmatched to any gene: 6. The CDR3 is 12 amino acids. In DNA form, the CDR3 reads TGTGCCAGCAAAACAGGGGGTGGTGAGCTGTTTTTT. Translation gives CASKTGGGELFF.

This chain connects TRBV19 to TRBJ2-3; 11 nucleotides line up with TRBD2. V trimming: 3 bases; J trimming: 2 bases; junction bases outside the gene matches: 7. CDR3 length: 17 residues. Germline CDR1 reads LNHDA; CDR2 reads SQIVND (reference sequence). Here the CDR3 reads CASSMETSGTYTDTQYF. The CDR3 DNA is TGTGCCAGTAGTATGGAGACTAGCGGGACATACACAGATACGCAGTATTTT.

This clone was seen just once. J is TRBJ2-2 and V is TRBV3-1 (or the pseudogene TRBV3-2); 9 nucleotides match TRBD1. Trimming took 1 base from V and 7 from J; bases not matched to a gene: 4. CDR1 and CDR2 (germline): LGHDT, YNNKEL (reference sequence). The CDR3 length is 15 residues. CDR3 protein: CASSQGTGAHGELFF. Here the CDR3 DNA reads TGTGCCAGCAGCCAAGGGACAGGGGCGCACGGGGAGCTGTTTTTT.